This T cell receptor (beta chain) was found in a study of T cells in Graves' hyperthyroidism and ophthalmopathy. Study summary: Specimen type is peripheral blood, collected at initial diagnosis prior to any treatment. Whole-study findings and limits: Ophthalmopathy was distinguished from stable hyperthyroidism by 13 V-J signatures. Within blood appeared most thyroid clonotypes that had expanded above 0.001.

Trimming pared 5 bases from V and 3 bases from J, leaving 14 bases between. The CDR3 is made up of 15 amino acids. The germline gives CDR1 MRHNA, CDR2 SNTAGT. Researchers took RNA transcripts and amplified the TCR beta CDR3 regions from them. During a first-round RT-PCR of the TCR CDR3, the HTBI primer set was used. In TCRdb, the multiplex PCR reads were re-called with MiXCR into one record per CDR3 protein. The sample contains a few hundred thousand distinct CDR3 sequences, about 15% of which appear only once. About this clonotype itself: Its target is not known.

This chain links TRBV6-4 with TRBJ1-5; D might be TRBD1 (6 bases). The sequence was collected from a woman aged 25 to 39 with Graves' hyperthyroidism. Material for sequencing was blood. The CDR3 spells CASSLGDTFNQPQHF. The CDR3 DNA follows: TGTGCCAGCAGTTTGGGGGACACCTTCAATCAGCCCCAGCATTTT.